This TCR beta chain came from a study of blood T cells in healthy people across ages. Findings and limits, study-wide: Not knowing donor CMV status may have confounded expanded clonotype changes.

Turning to this clonotype: Its cognate antigen is unknown.

Sample-barcoded 5' priming and a J-beta primer mix drove a second PCR of 7 to 11 cycles. One entry per CDR3 protein, called by TCRdb with MiXCR from the 5' RACE reads. The data show roughly 2 million distinct CDR3 sequences, around half seen once. The sequence came from a woman between 35 and 50 years old in good health. The sample comprised blood.

As DNA, the CDR3 is TGTGCCAGCAGCTTAGAAGGGGGGTGGACAGATACGCAGTATTTT. It is translated as CASSLEGGWTDTQYF. The V and J genes are TRBV7-2 and TRBJ2-3; either TRBD1 or TRBD2 may fit D (6 bases each). The CDR3 contains 15 residues. Deletions cut 1 base from V and 3 bases from J, with 11 bases between. The germline V gene encodes CDR1 SGHTA and CDR2 FQGNSA.